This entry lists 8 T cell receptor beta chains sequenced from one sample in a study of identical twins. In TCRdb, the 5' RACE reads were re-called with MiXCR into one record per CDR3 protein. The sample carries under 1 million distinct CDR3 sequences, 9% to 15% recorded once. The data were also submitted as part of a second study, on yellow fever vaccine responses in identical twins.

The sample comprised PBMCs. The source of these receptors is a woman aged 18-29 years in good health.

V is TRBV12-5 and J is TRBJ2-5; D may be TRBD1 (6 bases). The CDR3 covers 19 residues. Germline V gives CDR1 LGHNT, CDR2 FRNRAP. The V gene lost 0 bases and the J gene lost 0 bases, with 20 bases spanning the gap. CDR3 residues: CASGLVLPLDSRNQETQYF. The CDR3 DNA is TGTGCTAGTGGTTTGGTACTACCCTTGGACAGCAGGAACCAAGAGACCCAGTACTTC.

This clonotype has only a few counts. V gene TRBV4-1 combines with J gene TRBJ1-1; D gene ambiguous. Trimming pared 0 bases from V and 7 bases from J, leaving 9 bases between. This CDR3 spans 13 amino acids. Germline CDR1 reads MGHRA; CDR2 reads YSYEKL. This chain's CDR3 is CASSQENGREAFF. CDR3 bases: TGCGCCAGCAGCCAAGAAAACGGACGTGAAGCTTTCTTT.

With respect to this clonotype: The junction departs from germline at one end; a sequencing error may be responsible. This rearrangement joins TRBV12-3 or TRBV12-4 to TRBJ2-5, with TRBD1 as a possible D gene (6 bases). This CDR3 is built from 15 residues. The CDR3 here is CASSFLLGGQVTQYF. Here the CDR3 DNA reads TGTGCCAGCAGTTTCCTCCTTGGGGGCCAAGTGACCCAGTACTTC.

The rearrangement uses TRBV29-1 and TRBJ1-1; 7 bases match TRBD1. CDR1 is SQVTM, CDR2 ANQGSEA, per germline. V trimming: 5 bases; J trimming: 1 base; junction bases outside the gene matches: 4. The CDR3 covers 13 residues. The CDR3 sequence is CSVTGATNTEAFF. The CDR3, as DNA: TGCAGCGTTACAGGGGCGACGAACACTGAAGCTTTCTTT.

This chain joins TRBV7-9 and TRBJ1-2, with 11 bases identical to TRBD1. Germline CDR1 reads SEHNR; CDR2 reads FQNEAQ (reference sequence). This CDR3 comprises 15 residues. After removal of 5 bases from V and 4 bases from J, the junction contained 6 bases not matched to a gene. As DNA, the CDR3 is TGTGCCAGCAGCACCCGGACAGGGGGCAGCTATGGCTACACCTTC. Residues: CASSTRTGGSYGYTF.

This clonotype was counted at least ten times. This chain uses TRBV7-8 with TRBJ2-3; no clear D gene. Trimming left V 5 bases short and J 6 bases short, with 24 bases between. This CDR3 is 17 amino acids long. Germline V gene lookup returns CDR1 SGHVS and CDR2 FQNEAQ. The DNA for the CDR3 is TGTGCCAGCAGCATGGGCTCGACTGCCCCCAGTCTGGATACGCAGTATTTT. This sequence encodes CASSMGSTAPSLDTQYF.

The CDR3 protein is CASSFGRAYGYTF. CDR3 sequence (DNA): TGTGCCAGCAGCTTCGGCAGGGCATACGGCTACACCTTC. The V and J genes are TRBV13 and TRBJ1-2; a possible D gene is TRBD1 (5 bases). The CDR3 runs to 13 residues. CDR1 and CDR2 from the germline V gene are PRHDT and FYEKMQ (reference sequence). V shed 3 bases and J shed 8 bases, with 13 bases lying between them. Variable domain in full (rest from reference TRBV13 and TRBJ1-2): AAGVIQSPRHLIKEKRETATLKCYPIPRHDTVYWYQQGPGQDPQFLISFYEKMQSDKGSIPDRFSAQQFSDYHSELNMSSLELGDSALYFCASSFGRAYGYTFGSGTRLTVV.

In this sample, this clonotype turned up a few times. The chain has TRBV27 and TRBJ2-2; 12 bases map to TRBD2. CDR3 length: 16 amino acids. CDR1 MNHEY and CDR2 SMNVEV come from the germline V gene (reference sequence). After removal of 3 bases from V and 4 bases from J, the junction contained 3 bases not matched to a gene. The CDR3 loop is CASSFLAGGATGELFF. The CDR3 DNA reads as TGTGCCAGCAGTTTCCTAGCGGGAGGGGCCACCGGGGAGCTGTTTTTT.